Below are 25 T cell receptor beta chains sequenced from a single sample in a study of cytomegalovirus exposure and HLA in healthy donors. A multiplex PCR was run with 60 Vbeta primers and 13 Jbeta primers. Only in-frame clones appear in the TCRdb table, and some are missing; sequencing was by immunoSEQ multiplex PCR. The table includes about 160,000 clones, 65% to 80% detected once. Material: PBMCs. Every receptor here comes from a female donor in good health and CMV-seronegative.

CDR3 nucleotides: TGCGCCAGCAGCTTGGAGGTAGGGGCCAACTATGGCTACACCTTC. The encoded protein is CASSLEVGANYGYTF. V usage is TRBV5-1 and J usage is TRBJ1-2; TRBD1 might be the D (5 bases). The CDR3 runs to 15 residues. Looked up from germline, CDR1 is SGHRS and CDR2 is YFSETQ. The V end was cut by 0 bases, the J end by 2 bases, with 11 bases between.

J is TRBJ1-5 and V is TRBV5-1; a weak D match, TRBD1 (5 bases). Germline CDR1 SGHRS, CDR2 YFSETQ. V shed 0 bases and J shed 4 bases, with 11 bases lying between them. The CDR3 has 15 amino acids. The CDR3 DNA is TGCGCCAGCAGCTTGGGCCCGCAGGGTAATCAGCCCCAGCATTTT. Translating it yields CASSLGPQGNQPQHF.

The chain joins TRBV7-2 to TRBJ1-4, with 11 nucleotides matching TRBD1. This CDR3 spans 15 amino acids. CDR1 and CDR2 (germline): SGHTA, FQGNSA. Trimming took 7 bases from V and 6 from J; bases not matched to a gene: 7. The CDR3 DNA sequence: TGTGCCAGCACCCAAACGGGACAGGGGGATGAAAAACTGTTTTTT. As protein: CASTQTGQGDEKLFF.

The rearrangement links TRBV6-5 to TRBJ2-7; D unclear. Germline V gene sequence: CDR1 MNHEY, CDR2 SVGAGI. V lost 4 bases and J 2 bases, leaving 9 bases between the germline ends. The CDR3 contains 13 residues. The CDR3 nucleotides read TGTGCCAGCAGTTTCAATGTTGCCTACGAGCAGTACTTC. It codes for CASSFNVAYEQYF.

The chain combines TRBV29-1 with TRBJ1-1; 10 positions match TRBD1. Germline V lookup: CDR1 SQVTM, CDR2 ANQGSEA. The CDR3 has 14 residues. V trimming: 6 bases; J trimming: 1 base; junction bases outside the gene matches: 5. CDR3 in DNA: TGCAGCGTCAGACAGGGGGCGACGAACACTGAAGCTTTCTTT. It is translated as CSVRQGATNTEAFF.

The table lists this clone with a few counts. The chain uses TRBV19 and TRBJ1-3, with D possibly matching TRBD1 (5 bases). CDR3 length: 17 amino acids. Trimming removed 4 bases from V and 0 bases from J, with 16 bases in between. Germline V gene lookup returns CDR1 LNHDA and CDR2 SQIVND (reference sequence). In DNA form, the CDR3 reads TGTGCCAGTAGTAGGAGTCCGGGACTCAGCTCTGGAAACACCATATATTTT. It specifies CASSRSPGLSSGNTIYF.

This clone was seen a few times. This chain connects TRBV13 to TRBJ2-3, with TRBD2 matching over 12 bases. V lost 2 bases and J lost 4; bases outside the gene matches: 16. There are 20 residues in the CDR3. Germline V gene data show CDR1 as PRHDT and CDR2 as FYEKMQ (reference sequence). DNA for the CDR3: TGTGCCAGCAGCTTACAGAGTCTAGCGGGAGGGCTACCCCTCCCAGATACGCAGTATTTT. Amino acid sequence: CASSLQSLAGGLPLPDTQYF.

The gene calls are TRBV5-1 and TRBJ2-5, with 10 bases that match TRBD1. V lost 1 base to trimming and J lost 5 bases; unmatched junction nucleotides: 8. This CDR3 is built from 16 residues. CDR1 SGHRS and CDR2 YFSETQ come from the germline V gene. Here the CDR3 DNA reads TGCGCCAGCAGCTTGAATCCCCGACAGGGGGCGGAGACCCAGTACTTC. This translates into CASSLNPRQGAETQYF.

The chain combines TRBV6-5 with TRBJ1-2, with D hard to call. The CDR3 sequence is 13 residues long. V was cut by 5 bases and J by 1 base, with 8 bases left in between. CDR1 and CDR2 from the germline V gene are MNHEY and SVGAGI. This CDR3 is CASSENGNYGYTF. DNA of the CDR3: TGTGCCAGCAGTGAAAACGGTAACTATGGCTACACCTTC.

Regarding this clone: An end of the junction does not agree with germline; a read error may underlie this. The gene calls are TRBV5-1 and TRBJ2-1; TRBD2 is a possible D gene (5 bases). This CDR3 contains 14 residues. Germline V CDR1 and CDR2: SGHRS, YFSETQ. The CDR3 protein is CASSLEVIEREQFF. The DNA for the CDR3 is TGCGCCAGCAGTTTGGAGGTAATAGAGAGGGAGCAGTTCTTC.

The chain is built from TRBV9 and TRBJ2-2, with TRBD2 identical over 7 bases. After removal of 4 bases from V and 0 bases from J, the junction contained 3 bases not matched to a gene. Per the germline V gene, CDR1 is SGDLS and CDR2 is YYNGEE. This CDR3 region has 15 residues. CDR3 sequence (DNA): TGTGCCAGCAGCCCAAGCGGGGCGAACACCGGGGAGCTGTTTTTT. Translating it yields CASSPSGANTGELFF. Full variable domain (remainder filled in from reference TRBV9 and TRBJ2-2): DSGVTQTPKHLITATGQRVTLRCSPRSGDLSVYWYQQSLDQGLQFLIQYYNGEERAKGNILERFSAQQFPDLHSELNLSSLELGDSALYFCASSPSGANTGELFFGEGSRLTVL.

The count of this clone is one. CDR3 residues: CASSLGGLAGETQYF. CDR3 coding DNA: TGTGCCAGCAGCTTGGGGGGACTAGCAGGGGAGACCCAGTACTTC. The J gene is TRBJ2-5, the V gene TRBV5-4, with TRBD2 identical over 9 bases. Germline V lookup: CDR1 SGHNT, CDR2 YYREEE (reference sequence). The V segment lost 0 bases and the J segment 5 bases; nucleotides outside the gene matches: 5. This CDR3 contains 15 residues. Looking up the rest from reference TRBV5-4 and TRBJ2-5 gives the full variable domain: ETGVTQSPTHLIKTRGQQVTLRCSSQSGHNTVSWYQQALGQGPQFIFQYYREEENGRGNFPPRFSGLQFPNYSSELNVNALELDDSALYLCASSLGGLAGETQYFGPGTRLLVL.

The V gene is TRBV30, the J gene TRBJ1-1; 7 nucleotides match TRBD1. J was trimmed by 6 bases and V by 4 bases; bases with no gene match: 20. The CDR3 contains 17 residues. Germline CDR1 and CDR2: GTSNPN and SVGIG (reference sequence). The DNA for the CDR3 is TGTGCCTGGACACAGACAGGGAAGGGGACAAAAAGCTCTGAAGCTTTCTTT. This sequence encodes CAWTQTGKGTKSSEAFF.

V usage is TRBV5-4 and J usage is TRBJ2-3, with 10 positions matching TRBD2. The CDR3 runs to 15 residues. Germline V lookup: CDR1 SGHNT, CDR2 YYREEE (reference sequence). The V gene end was trimmed by 2 bases and the J gene end by 3 bases; junction bases not matched to a gene: 3. The CDR3 DNA follows: TGTGCCAGCAGCTTTGGACTAGCGGAAACAGATACGCAGTATTTT. Translating gives CASSFGLAETDTQYF.

This clone was picked up a small number of times. V is TRBV27 and J is TRBJ2-5; 12 positions agree with TRBD2. The CDR3 spans 16 residues. CDR1 and CDR2 from the germline V gene are MNHEY and SMNVEV (reference sequence). The junction had 6 bases not matched to a gene; V was cut back by 2 bases and J by 5 bases. As DNA, the CDR3 is TGTGCCAGCAGTTTAGAGACTAGCGGGAGAGTTGAGACCCAGTACTTC. Its translation is CASSLETSGRVETQYF.

This chain uses TRBV5-5 with TRBJ1-2, with 8 bases lining up with TRBD1. The CDR3 has 13 amino acids. With 2 bases clipped from V and 4 bases from J, the junction kept 1 base outside the gene matches. CDR1 and CDR2 (germline): SGHKS, YYEKEE (reference sequence). The CDR3 DNA sequence: TGTGCCAGCAGCTTCACAGGGGGCTATGGCTACACCTTC. Residues: CASSFTGGYGYTF.

This chain uses TRBV5-4 with TRBJ2-5; D might be TRBD2 (6 bases). The CDR3 is made up of 15 amino acids. CDR1 SGHNT and CDR2 YYREEE come from the germline V gene (reference sequence). The V gene lost 4 bases and the J gene lost 3 bases, with 16 bases spanning the gap. CDR3 nucleotides: TGTGCCAGCAGCCCGCCGGAGGGGACCGAAGAGACCCAGTACTTC. The encoded protein is CASSPPEGTEETQYF.

This CDR3 is CASRVVEGTLYEQYF. The CDR3, as DNA: TGTGCCAGCAGAGTCGTGGAGGGCACCCTCTACGAGCAGTACTTC. V and J are TRBV6-1 and TRBJ2-7, with D possibly being TRBD2 (6 bases). Germline V gene lookup returns CDR1 MNHNS and CDR2 SASEGT. The CDR3 spans 15 residues. Between the trimmed V and J ends, which lost 6 bases and 3 bases, there was a span of 18 bases.

This clone came up a few times. The chain joins TRBV7-9 to TRBJ1-5, with D tentatively TRBD1 (6 bases). V lost 5 bases to trimming and J lost 9 bases, with 20 bases between them. The CDR3 runs 15 residues. Germline V CDR1 and CDR2: SEHNR, FQNEAQ (reference sequence). The CDR3: CASSQINSGDRPQHF. The CDR3 nucleotides are TGTGCCAGCAGCCAGATAAATTCAGGGGATCGGCCCCAGCATTTT.

The chain carries TRBV5-6 and TRBJ2-1; 12 nucleotides align to TRBD2. Unmatched junction bases numbered 9, after V lost 2 bases and J lost 6 bases. The CDR3 length is 17 residues. Germline CDR1 SGHDT, CDR2 YYEEEE. CDR3 protein: CASSFRMTSGSTNEQFF. The CDR3 bases are TGTGCCAGCAGCTTCCGAATGACTAGCGGGAGTACCAATGAGCAGTTCTTC.

V is TRBV6-1 and J is TRBJ2-6; D is uncertain. Germline loops: CDR1 MNHNS, CDR2 SASEGT. There are 14 residues in the CDR3. V lost 5 bases, J lost 0 bases, and 5 bases lay in between. DNA for the CDR3: TGTGCCAGCAGTTCCTCCTCTGGGGCCAACGTCCTGACTTTC. Translating it yields CASSSSSGANVLTF.

The chain uses TRBV2 and TRBJ1-1; no firm D call. The germline CDR1 and CDR2 sequences are SNHLY and FYNNEI. The CDR3 is 13 amino acids. Trimming removed 9 bases from V and 1 base from J, with 12 bases in between. The CDR3 nucleotides are TGTGCCAGTGCGGGCCACCAGAACACTGAAGCTTTCTTT. Amino acids: CASAGHQNTEAFF.

The rearrangement links TRBV7-8 to TRBJ1-2; D is possibly TRBD1 (5 bases). V lost 3 bases, J lost 6 bases, and 20 bases lay in between. CDR3 length: 16 residues. Germline V CDR1 and CDR2: SGHVS, FQNEAQ. The CDR3: CASSLGRGIYGHGYTF. The CDR3 DNA reads TGTGCCAGCAGCTTGGGGCGGGGGATTTATGGCCATGGCTACACCTTC.

The J gene is TRBJ1-3, the V gene TRBV6-8; 7 bases are shared with TRBD1. The CDR3 covers 15 residues. Germline V gene lookup returns CDR1 MNHGY and CDR2 SAAAGT. Trimming cost V 6 bases and J 2 bases; bases outside gene matches: 7. The CDR3 DNA reads as TGTGCCAGCAGACGCGACAGGGCCCCTGGAAACACCATATATTTT. This sequence encodes CASRRDRAPGNTIYF.

The chain is built from TRBV10-1 and TRBJ2-5; 10 positions match TRBD2. Trimming cost V 2 bases and J 3 bases; bases outside gene matches: 12. This CDR3 has 18 amino acids. Germline CDR1 reads WNHNN; CDR2 reads SYGVQD (reference sequence). The CDR3 reads CASSEPLAGDPREETQYF. CDR3 bases: TGCGCCAGCAGTGAGCCCCTAGCGGGAGATCCAAGGGAAGAGACCCAGTACTTC.